Following are 20 T cell receptor beta chains from one sample sequenced in a study of blood T cell repertoires in COVID-19. This table comes from immunoSEQ multiplex PCR, and its TCRdb copy is limited to in-frame clones, with some not included. The sample gives about 240,000 clones, around 83% of which show up once; about 10% is in the top ten. Sample: peripheral blood. The receptors derive from a woman aged 50 to 60 with COVID-19, enrolled during active disease.

The V call is TRBV7-2, the J call TRBJ2-1; tentatively, D is TRBD1 (6 bases). The CDR3 extends over 14 amino acids. Trimming shortened V by 1 base and J by 9 bases, and 13 bases separated the two germline ends. The V gene's germline CDR1 is SGHTA and CDR2 FQGNSA. The CDR3: CASSLVATGSEQFF. The CDR3 nucleotides read TGTGCCAGCAGCTTAGTCGCTACAGGGAGTGAGCAGTTCTTC.

The rearrangement uses TRBV9 and TRBJ2-2, with D perhaps TRBD2 (6 bases). This CDR3 is built from 16 residues. With 0 bases removed from V and 7 bases from J, the gap between germline ends came to 16 bases. Germline loops: CDR1 SGDLS, CDR2 YYNGEE. DNA for the CDR3: TGTGCCAGCAGCGTAGAATACTACGGGAGTCACGGGGAGCTGTTTTTT. Translated: CASSVEYYGSHGELFF.

The chain couples TRBV6-5 to TRBJ2-3; the D gene is possibly TRBD1 (6 bases). Trimming took 3 bases from V and 0 from J, leaving 13 bases between them. The CDR3 totals 16 residues. Germline CDR1 reads MNHEY; CDR2 reads SVGAGI. The chain's CDR3 is CASSYFQGTSTDTQYF. The CDR3 region has the DNA TGTGCCAGCAGTTATTTCCAGGGGACCAGCACAGATACGCAGTATTTT.

This clone was counted at least ten times. The V and J genes are TRBV11-2 and TRBJ1-2; D remains unclear. The CDR3 runs to 12 residues. Trimming pared 4 bases from V and 3 bases from J, leaving 6 bases between. CDR1 is SGHAT and CDR2 is FQNNGV in the germline V gene. CDR3: CASSSGDYGYTF. For the CDR3, the DNA is TGTGCCAGCAGCTCCGGGGACTATGGCTACACCTTC.

The chain recombines TRBV3-1 (or the pseudogene TRBV3-2) with TRBJ2-1, with D perhaps matching TRBD2 (6 bases). This CDR3 comprises 17 residues. Germline V CDR1 and CDR2: LGHDT, YNNKEL (reference sequence). V lost 3 bases and J lost 10, with 25 bases in between. The CDR3 nucleotides read TGTGCCAGCAGCCATAGTCCCCAGGACTACCGTTGCTGCGAGCAGTTCTTC. Translation: CASSHSPQDYRCCEQFF.

This clone has just one count. CDR3 residues: CASSYRGGALDTEAFF. DNA for the CDR3: TGTGCCAGCAGTTACAGGGGGGGGGCTTTGGACACTGAAGCTTTCTTT. The gene calls are TRBV6-5 and TRBJ1-1, with a tentative D call TRBD1 (6 bases). Germline CDR1 and CDR2: MNHEY and SVGAGI. Trimming pared 2 bases from V and 3 bases from J, leaving 16 bases between. This CDR3 has 16 residues.

In its sample, this clone was seen once. The V gene is TRBV5-1, the J gene TRBJ1-2; D not certain. The CDR3 runs 19 residues. V was cut by 0 bases and J by 4 bases, with 25 bases left in between. The germline CDR1 and CDR2 sequences are SGHRS and YFSETQ. The CDR3 DNA sequence: TGCGCCAGCAGCTTGGGGATCTTTACAGTTCGCATAATGGTCTATGGCTACACCTTC. Translated: CASSLGIFTVRIMVYGYTF.

The rearrangement joins TRBV2 to TRBJ1-2; TRBD1 aligns across 12 bases. Trimming at V came to 7 bases and at J to 7 bases, leaving 13 bases not matched to a gene. This CDR3 is 16 amino acids long. Germline V gene data show CDR1 as SNHLY and CDR2 as FYNNEI. CDR3 amino acids: CASIASSGQGAGGYTF. As DNA, the CDR3 is TGTGCCAGCATTGCATCCTCGGGACAGGGGGCGGGTGGCTACACCTTC.

The V call is TRBV12-5, the J call TRBJ1-2, with 8 bases identical to TRBD1. Germline V gene data show CDR1 as LGHNT and CDR2 as FRNRAP. The trim removed 0 bases at V and 4 bases at J, leaving 13 bases unmatched. This CDR3 has 18 amino acids. In DNA, the CDR3 is TGTGCTAGTGGTTTGGTAAGAATAACCGGGACAGGCGGCTATGGCTACACCTTC. Translating it yields CASGLVRITGTGGYGYTF.

This clone was seen only once. In DNA form, the CDR3 reads TGCGCCAGCAGCCAGGGCAGGGGTTTTTGGGATTCACCCCTCCACTTT. It encodes CASSQGRGFWDSPLHF. This sequence joins TRBV4-1 and TRBJ1-6; maybe TRBD1 (6 bases). CDR3 length: 16 residues. Trimming cost V 3 bases and J 8 bases, with 17 bases left between them. The V gene's germline CDR1 is MGHRA and CDR2 YSYEKL.

This sequence joins TRBV28 and TRBJ2-1; 7 bases agree with TRBD2. Unmatched junction bases numbered 6, after V lost 2 bases and J lost 2 bases. Looked up from germline, CDR1 is MDHEN and CDR2 is SYDVKM. CDR3 length: 16 residues. The CDR3 bases are TGTGCCAGCAGTTTAAGGTTGCGGGGGACCTACAATGAGCAGTTCTTC. The encoded protein is CASSLRLRGTYNEQFF.

The chain has TRBV27 and TRBJ2-7, with D maybe TRBD2 (6 bases). Trimming stripped 5 bases from V and 4 bases from J, with 18 bases between. CDR1 and CDR2 from the germline V gene are MNHEY and SMNVEV (reference sequence). The CDR3 contains 15 residues. CDR3 protein: CASSGKDGGRYEQYF. CDR3 in DNA: TGTGCCAGCAGTGGAAAGGACGGGGGAAGGTACGAGCAGTACTTC.

The chain uses TRBV30 and TRBJ1-5; possibly TRBD1 for D (5 bases). Germline assignment: CDR1 GTSNPN and CDR2 SVGIG (reference sequence). This CDR3 has 14 residues. The germline V and J ends were trimmed by 0 bases and 5 bases, with 11 bases remaining between them. Written as DNA, the CDR3 is TGTGCCTGGAGTGTTTTCTCGGGGGATCAGCCCCAGCATTTT. Protein sequence: CAWSVFSGDQPQHF.

The rearrangement uses TRBV2 and TRBJ1-5, with TRBD1 matching 7 bases. The length of the CDR3 is 14 residues. Germline CDR1 SNHLY, CDR2 FYNNEI. The V segment lost 6 bases and the J segment 2 bases; nucleotides outside the gene matches: 4. CDR3 loop: CASSPGGGNQPQHF. CDR3 sequence (DNA): TGTGCCAGCAGCCCAGGGGGAGGCAATCAGCCCCAGCATTTT. Full variable domain (rest looked up from reference TRBV2 and TRBJ1-5): EPEVTQTPSHQVTQMGQEVILRCVPISNHLYFYWYRQILGQKVEFLVSFYNNEISEKSEIFDDQFSVERPDGSNFTLKIRSTKLEDSAMYFCASSPGGGNQPQHFGDGTRLSIL.

V is TRBV30 and J is TRBJ2-4, with a weak D call TRBD1 (6 bases). Trimming left V 4 bases short and J 5 bases short, with 9 bases between. The CDR3 consists of 12 residues. The germline CDR1 and CDR2 sequences are GTSNPN and SVGIG (reference sequence). DNA for the CDR3: TGTGCCTGGAACGCAGGGGAAAACATTCAGTACTTC. It specifies CAWNAGENIQYF. Using reference TRBV30 and TRBJ2-4 for the parts outside the CDR3, the full variable domain is SQTIHQWPATLVQPVGSPLSLECTVEGTSNPNLYWYRQAAGRGLQLLFYSVGIGQISSEVPQNLSASRPQDRQFILSSKKLLLSDSGFYLCAWNAGENIQYFGAGTRLSVL.

V usage is TRBV6-6 and J usage is TRBJ2-3, with TRBD1 as a possible D gene (6 bases). Looked up from germline, CDR1 is MNHNY and CDR2 is SVGAGI (reference sequence). Between the trimmed V and J ends, which lost 5 bases and 2 bases, there was a span of 11 bases. The length of the CDR3 is 14 residues. The CDR3 nucleotides read TGTGCCAGCAGTCAAGGACAGTACACAGATACGCAGTATTTT. This gives the protein CASSQGQYTDTQYF.

This chain links TRBV7-6 with TRBJ2-2; 10 positions match TRBD1. CDR1 is SGHVS and CDR2 is FNYEAQ in the germline V gene. Trimming cost V 6 bases and J 0 bases; bases outside gene matches: 4. This CDR3 spans 16 amino acids. CDR3 DNA: TGTGCCAGCAGATACGGGACAGGGGCGAACACCGGGGAGCTGTTTTTT. Protein: CASRYGTGANTGELFF.

This chain uses TRBV12-3 or TRBV12-4 with TRBJ2-1; the D gene is possibly TRBD2 (6 bases). The length of the CDR3 is 13 residues. Trimming pared 5 bases from V and 7 bases from J, leaving 12 bases between. The CDR3 reads CASSPGVVNEQFF. The CDR3 DNA sequence: TGTGCCAGCAGTCCGGGGGTGGTGAATGAGCAGTTCTTC.

This clone was seen a single time. This rearrangement joins TRBV5-1 to TRBJ2-3; the match to TRBD1 covers 9 bases. CDR1 SGHRS and CDR2 YFSETQ come from the germline V gene. The V gene end was trimmed by 0 bases and the J gene end by 0 bases; junction bases not matched to a gene: 5. This CDR3 spans 17 amino acids. CDR3 nucleotide sequence: TGCGCCAGCAGCTTGGATATCGGGACAGGGAGCACAGATACGCAGTATTTT. Translating gives CASSLDIGTGSTDTQYF.

The chain uses TRBV30 and TRBJ1-6; 7 bases are a match to TRBD1. Germline assignment: CDR1 GTSNPN and CDR2 SVGIG (reference sequence). The junction had 9 bases not matched to a gene; V was cut back by 4 bases and J by 6 bases. The CDR3 is 15 residues long. The CDR3 DNA follows: TGTGCCTGGAATAGACAGGGATTTGGTAATTCACCCCTCCACTTT. Its protein product is CAWNRQGFGNSPLHF. The whole variable domain, filled in from reference TRBV30 and TRBJ1-6, reads SQTIHQWPATLVQPVGSPLSLECTVEGTSNPNLYWYRQAAGRGLQLLFYSVGIGQISSEVPQNLSASRPQDRQFILSSKKLLLSDSGFYLCAWNRQGFGNSPLHFGNGTRLTVT.